The clone carrying this TCR beta chain occurred a few times. Its antigen remains unidentified. TCR cDNA, made by 5'RACE template switching, carried an added universal primer site and UMIs. One entry per CDR3 protein, called by TCRdb with MiXCR from the 5' RACE reads. The table shows approximately 550,000 distinct CDR3 sequences, with under 25% occurring only once. These data belong to a study of T cells after yellow fever vaccination. Regarding the study as a whole: Post-booster reappearance was seen for most primary-vaccination clones (roughly 96% CD4, 75% to 90% CD8).

V lost 6 bases and J lost 4; bases outside the gene matches: 8. The CDR3 totals 14 residues. This material consisted of PBMCs, taken 15 days after the yellow fever booster vaccination. The gene calls are TRBV12-3 or TRBV12-4 and TRBJ2-5, with TRBD2 matching 7 bases. The receptor was isolated from a man in his thirties or forties who received the YFV17D yellow fever vaccine. The CDR3 loop is CASSPAGPRETQYF. CDR3 nucleotides: TGTGCCAGCAGCCCAGCGGGGCCCCGAGAGACCCAGTACTTC.